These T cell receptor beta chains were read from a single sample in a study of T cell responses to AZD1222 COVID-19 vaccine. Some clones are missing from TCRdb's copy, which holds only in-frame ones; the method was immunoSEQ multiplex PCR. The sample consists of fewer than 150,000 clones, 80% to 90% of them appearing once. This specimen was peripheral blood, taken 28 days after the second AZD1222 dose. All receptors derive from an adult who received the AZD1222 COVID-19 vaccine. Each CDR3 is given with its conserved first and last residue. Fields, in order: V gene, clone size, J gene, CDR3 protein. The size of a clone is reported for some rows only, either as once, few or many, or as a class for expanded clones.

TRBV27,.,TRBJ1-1,CASSFFLNTEAFF
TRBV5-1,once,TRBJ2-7,CASSLPRSGGLAYEQYF
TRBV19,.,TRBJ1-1,CASTTPWNRGAEAFF
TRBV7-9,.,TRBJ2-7,CASSPSRGFEQYF
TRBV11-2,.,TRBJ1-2,CASSTQGGHAGGYTF
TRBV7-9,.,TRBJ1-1,CASSLATRFRWNTEAFF
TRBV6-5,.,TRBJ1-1,CASSSDRGVAEAFF
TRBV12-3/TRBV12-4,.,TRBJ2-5,CASRVDSKETQYF
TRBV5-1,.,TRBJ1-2,CASSLEHYGYTF
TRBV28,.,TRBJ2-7,CASSPPVTYEQYF
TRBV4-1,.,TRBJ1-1,CASSRARDRVNTEAFF
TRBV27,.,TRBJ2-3,CASSSTTVGGDTDTQYF
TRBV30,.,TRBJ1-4,CAWSAQGGGSEKLFF
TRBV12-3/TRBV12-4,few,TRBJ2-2,CASSLGTGELFF
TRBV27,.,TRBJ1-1,CASKGGRTWTEAFF
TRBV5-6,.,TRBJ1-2,CASSSSGTQKAGYTF
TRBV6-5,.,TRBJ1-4,CASRSIGELFF
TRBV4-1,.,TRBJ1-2,CASSQWSGARSNYGYTF
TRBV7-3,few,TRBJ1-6,CASSRTVNSPLHF
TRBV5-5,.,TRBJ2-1,CASSLGWGTGGYNEQFF
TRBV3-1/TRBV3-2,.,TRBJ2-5,CASRGRALGETQYF
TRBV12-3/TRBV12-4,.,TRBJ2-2,CASTFAAGELFF
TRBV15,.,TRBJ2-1,CATRTVNEQFF
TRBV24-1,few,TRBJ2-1,CATLSSSHEQFF
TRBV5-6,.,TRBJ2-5,CASSLDLARETQYF
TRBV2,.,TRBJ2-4,CASRPLAKNIQYF
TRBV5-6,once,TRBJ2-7,CASSGRDRGNSYEQYF
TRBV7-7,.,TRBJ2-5,CASSFTGVGETQYF
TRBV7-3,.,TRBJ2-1,CASSRSGGTYNEQFF
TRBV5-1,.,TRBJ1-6,CASSIEGQGAGSPLHF
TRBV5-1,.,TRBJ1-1,CASRPLQGHTEAFF
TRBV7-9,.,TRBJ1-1,CASSPGRQMNTEAFF
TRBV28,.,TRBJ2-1,CASSPPYGSGGQFF
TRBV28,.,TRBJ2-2,CASSPPGSMNTGELFF
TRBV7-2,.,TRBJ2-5,CASSSWDREEETQYF
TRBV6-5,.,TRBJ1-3,CASSYSGFPGNTIYF
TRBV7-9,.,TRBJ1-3,CASSSSQVSGNTIYF
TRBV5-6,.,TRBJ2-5,CASSFERQGASRETQYF
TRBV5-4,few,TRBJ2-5,CASSDGTSGRVGTQYF
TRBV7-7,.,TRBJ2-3,CASSSGDGGFTDTQYF
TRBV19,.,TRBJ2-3,CASSIAPVSSTDTQYF
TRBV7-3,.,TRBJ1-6,CASSYNNRGLGDSPLHF
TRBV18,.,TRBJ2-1,CASWGTGYEQFF